Listed below are T cell receptor beta chains from one sample, sequenced in a study of T cell repertoires in cytomegalovirus infection. These TCRs' antigens remain unknown. MiXCR was run by TCRdb on the reads, yielding one entry per CDR3 protein. The table shows just under 500,000 distinct CDR3 sequences, with roughly a third occurring only once. This specimen consisted of cultured PBMCs, obtained from culture after CMV antigen stimulation. The receptors originated from a human donor in good health (CMV status not recorded). Some clones in this sample may be carry-over from other donors' samples. CDR3s include the opening cysteine and the closing phenylalanine or tryptophan. The order of the fields is V gene, clone size, D gene, J gene, CDR3 protein, CDR3 DNA. A D gene is named only where the DNA matches it firmly. Not all rows give a size; the values are once, few, many and, for expanded clones, a class.

v_call: TRBV11-3
clone_size: few
d_call: TRBD1
j_call: TRBJ2-3
cdr3_aa: CASSSRGGQGDADTQYF
cdr3_nt: TGTGCCAGCAGCTCCCGAGGGGGACAGGGGGACGCAGATACGCAGTATTTT

v_call: TRBV19
clone_size: few
d_call: TRBD2
j_call: TRBJ2-5
cdr3_aa: CASSDAGLDPETQYF
cdr3_nt: TGTGCCAGTAGCGACGCGGGACTAGACCCAGAGACCCAGTACTTC

v_call: TRBV2
clone_size: .
d_call: .
j_call: TRBJ2-3
cdr3_aa: CASSVWDRRPDTQYF
cdr3_nt: TGTGCCAGCAGTGTATGGGACCGACGGCCAGATACGCAGTATTTT

v_call: TRBV7-9
clone_size: few
d_call: .
j_call: TRBJ1-1
cdr3_aa: CASSFQTVGNTEAFF
cdr3_nt: TGTGCCAGCAGCTTTCAAACTGTAGGGAACACTGAAGCTTTCTTT

v_call: TRBV29-1
clone_size: .
d_call: TRBD1
j_call: TRBJ1-1
cdr3_aa: CSVSPGQGSPEAFF
cdr3_nt: TGCAGCGTTTCTCCGGGACAGGGAAGCCCTGAAGCTTTCTTT

v_call: TRBV12-5
clone_size: few
d_call: TRBD2
j_call: TRBJ2-1
cdr3_aa: CASGPGLAVYNEQFF
cdr3_nt: TGTGCTAGTGGTCCCGGACTAGCGGTCTACAATGAGCAGTTCTTC

v_call: TRBV7-2
clone_size: few
d_call: TRBD2
j_call: TRBJ2-1
cdr3_aa: CASSMGLAGRNEQFF
cdr3_nt: TGTGCCAGCAGCATGGGACTAGCCGGGAGAAATGAGCAGTTCTTC

v_call: TRBV28
clone_size: .
d_call: TRBD2
j_call: TRBJ2-1
cdr3_aa: CASSLSRLAKVYNEQFF
cdr3_nt: TGTGCCAGCAGTTTATCTAGACTAGCGAAAGTCTACAATGAGCAGTTCTTC

v_call: TRBV4-3
clone_size: few
d_call: .
j_call: TRBJ2-5
cdr3_aa: CASSQDRQVQETQYF
cdr3_nt: TGCGCCAGCAGCCAAGATCGGCAAGTACAAGAGACCCAGTACTTC

v_call: TRBV5-1
clone_size: .
d_call: TRBD2
j_call: TRBJ2-7
cdr3_aa: CASSLETSGLTYEQYF
cdr3_nt: TGCGCCAGCAGCTTGGAGACTAGCGGACTTACCTACGAGCAGTACTTC

v_call: TRBV6-2/TRBV6-3
clone_size: few
d_call: TRBD1
j_call: TRBJ2-1
cdr3_aa: CASSNRTGNEQFF
cdr3_nt: TGTGCCAGCAGTAATCGGACAGGCAATGAGCAGTTCTTC

v_call: TRBV7-2
clone_size: few
d_call: .
j_call: TRBJ2-2
cdr3_aa: CASSLWPGASGELFF
cdr3_nt: TGTGCCAGCAGCTTATGGCCGGGGGCTAGCGGGGAGCTGTTTTTT

v_call: TRBV6-2/TRBV6-3
clone_size: .
d_call: .
j_call: TRBJ2-3
cdr3_aa: CASSVALPDTQYF
cdr3_nt: TGTGCCAGCAGCGTCGCTCTGCCGGATACGCAGTATTTT

v_call: TRBV28
clone_size: .
d_call: TRBD1
j_call: TRBJ1-2
cdr3_aa: CASSLSGQGYGYTF
cdr3_nt: TGTGCCAGCAGCCTCTCGGGACAGGGTTATGGCTACACCTTC

v_call: TRBV12-3/TRBV12-4
clone_size: .
d_call: .
j_call: TRBJ2-1
cdr3_aa: CASGPRSGAYNEQFF
cdr3_nt: TGTGCCAGCGGACCGCGGAGCGGAGCCTACAATGAGCAGTTCTTC

v_call: TRBV19
clone_size: few
d_call: .
j_call: TRBJ1-2
cdr3_aa: CASARDYGYTF
cdr3_nt: TGTGCCAGCGCAAGGGACTATGGCTACACCTTC

v_call: TRBV5-1
clone_size: .
d_call: .
j_call: TRBJ1-2
cdr3_aa: CASSLSRGGYTF
cdr3_nt: TGCGCCAGCAGCTTGAGCCGGGGAGGCTACACCTTC

v_call: TRBV7-2
clone_size: .
d_call: TRBD1
j_call: TRBJ1-2
cdr3_aa: CASSLSRDRGDYGYTF
cdr3_nt: TGTGCCAGCAGCTTGAGCCGGGACAGGGGGGACTATGGCTACACCTTC

v_call: TRBV5-6
clone_size: .
d_call: .
j_call: TRBJ1-1
cdr3_aa: CASSLLAGRLREAFF
cdr3_nt: TGTGCCAGCAGCCTTTTAGCCGGTAGACTAAGGGAAGCTTTCTTT

v_call: TRBV24-1
clone_size: .
d_call: TRBD1
j_call: TRBJ1-5
cdr3_aa: CATSPTRDRGSGNQPQHF
cdr3_nt: TGTGCCACCAGTCCGACCCGGGACAGGGGTAGTGGCAATCAGCCCCAGCATTTT

v_call: TRBV20-1
clone_size: few
d_call: .
j_call: TRBJ2-1
cdr3_aa: CSARDYGESYNEQFF
cdr3_nt: TGCAGTGCTAGAGATTACGGGGAATCCTACAATGAGCAGTTCTTC

v_call: TRBV4-3
clone_size: few
d_call: TRBD1
j_call: TRBJ2-5
cdr3_aa: CASSQAPGQGGETQYF
cdr3_nt: TGCGCCAGCAGCCAAGCCCCGGGACAGGGGGGAGAGACCCAGTACTTC

v_call: TRBV7-2
clone_size: .
d_call: .
j_call: TRBJ1-1
cdr3_aa: CASSLGYGGGTEAFF
cdr3_nt: TGTGCCAGCAGCTTAGGATATGGGGGGGGAACTGAAGCTTTCTTT

v_call: TRBV20-1
clone_size: .
d_call: .
j_call: TRBJ2-7
cdr3_aa: CSASLGGIYEQYF
cdr3_nt: TGCAGTGCTAGCTTGGGGGGAATCTACGAGCAGTACTTC

v_call: TRBV20-1
clone_size: .
d_call: TRBD1
j_call: TRBJ1-6
cdr3_aa: CSATPGDRDSPLHF
cdr3_nt: TGCAGTGCTACTCCCGGGGACAGGGATTCACCCCTCCACTTT

v_call: TRBV12-3/TRBV12-4
clone_size: .
d_call: .
j_call: TRBJ2-1
cdr3_aa: CASGQSSYNEQFF
cdr3_nt: TGTGCCAGCGGACAAAGCTCCTACAATGAGCAGTTCTTC

v_call: TRBV12-3/TRBV12-4
clone_size: .
d_call: .
j_call: TRBJ1-1
cdr3_aa: CASSLGAEEAFF
cdr3_nt: TGTGCCAGCAGTTTGGGGGCAGAGGAAGCTTTCTTT

v_call: TRBV7-2
clone_size: few
d_call: .
j_call: TRBJ1-1
cdr3_aa: CASSLAERTEAFF
cdr3_nt: TGTGCCAGCAGCTTAGCGGAGCGAACTGAAGCTTTCTTT

v_call: TRBV5-5
clone_size: .
d_call: .
j_call: TRBJ1-5
cdr3_aa: CASSPMLGVPQHF
cdr3_nt: TGTGCCAGCAGCCCCATGTTAGGCGTGCCCCAGCATTTT

v_call: TRBV6-2/TRBV6-3
clone_size: .
d_call: .
j_call: TRBJ1-2
cdr3_aa: CASSYDRAPSVYGYTF
cdr3_nt: TGTGCCAGCAGTTACGACAGAGCCCCGAGCGTCTATGGCTACACCTTC

v_call: TRBV7-9
clone_size: few
d_call: .
j_call: TRBJ1-2
cdr3_aa: CASSLFPVYGYTF
cdr3_nt: TGTGCCAGCAGCTTATTCCCCGTCTATGGCTACACCTTC

v_call: TRBV5-1
clone_size: .
d_call: TRBD2
j_call: TRBJ2-3
cdr3_aa: CASSLEREALDTQYF
cdr3_nt: TGCGCCAGCAGCTTGGAGCGGGAGGCGTTAGATACGCAGTATTTT

v_call: TRBV11-1
clone_size: many
d_call: TRBD2
j_call: TRBJ2-1
cdr3_aa: CASSLGGLVTNEQFF
cdr3_nt: TGTGCCAGCAGCTTAGGGGGACTAGTAACCAATGAGCAGTTCTTC

v_call: TRBV28
clone_size: few
d_call: .
j_call: TRBJ1-2
cdr3_aa: CASEGLAGLGYTF
cdr3_nt: TGTGCCAGCGAGGGGTTGGCGGGTCTTGGCTACACCTTC

v_call: TRBV7-9
clone_size: few
d_call: .
j_call: TRBJ1-6
cdr3_aa: CASSGTRSSYNSPLHF
cdr3_nt: TGTGCCAGCAGCGGCACGAGGAGCTCCTATAATTCACCCCTCCACTTT

v_call: TRBV7-2
clone_size: .
d_call: .
j_call: TRBJ1-1
cdr3_aa: CASRFPGSSNTEAFF
cdr3_nt: TGTGCCAGCAGATTTCCAGGGAGTTCGAACACTGAAGCTTTCTTT

v_call: TRBV6-2/TRBV6-3
clone_size: .
d_call: .
j_call: TRBJ2-3
cdr3_aa: CASSSGVIRDTQYF
cdr3_nt: TGTGCCAGCAGTTCCGGGGTCATTAGAGATACGCAGTATTTT

v_call: TRBV7-9
clone_size: .
d_call: .
j_call: TRBJ2-4
cdr3_aa: CASSSNKGGNIQYF
cdr3_nt: TGTGCCAGCAGCAGCAACAAGGGGGGGAACATTCAGTACTTC

v_call: TRBV5-1
clone_size: few
d_call: TRBD2
j_call: TRBJ2-1
cdr3_aa: CASSLKASGRNEQFF
cdr3_nt: TGCGCCAGCAGCTTGAAGGCTAGCGGCCGCAATGAGCAGTTCTTC

v_call: TRBV4-1
clone_size: .
d_call: .
j_call: TRBJ2-5
cdr3_aa: CASSQEANQETQYF
cdr3_nt: TGCGCCAGCAGCCAAGAGGCAAACCAAGAGACCCAGTACTTC

v_call: TRBV6-2/TRBV6-3
clone_size: .
d_call: TRBD1
j_call: TRBJ2-7
cdr3_aa: CASSSRGHQEQYF
cdr3_nt: TGTGCCAGCAGTTCCAGGGGGCATCAGGAGCAGTACTTC

v_call: TRBV19
clone_size: .
d_call: .
j_call: TRBJ2-1
cdr3_aa: CASSRTRDSYNEQFF
cdr3_nt: TGTGCCAGTAGTAGGACGAGGGACTCCTACAATGAGCAGTTCTTC

v_call: TRBV4-1
clone_size: .
d_call: TRBD1
j_call: TRBJ2-2
cdr3_aa: CASSQARDRDFVTGELFF
cdr3_nt: TGCGCCAGCAGCCAAGCCCGGGACAGGGATTTTGTCACCGGGGAGCTGTTTTTT

v_call: TRBV19
clone_size: .
d_call: .
j_call: TRBJ1-3
cdr3_aa: CASTPQWGRNTIYF
cdr3_nt: TGTGCCAGTACCCCACAATGGGGTAGAAACACCATATATTTT

v_call: TRBV6-8
clone_size: .
d_call: TRBD2
j_call: TRBJ2-1
cdr3_aa: CASRPGLAFYEQFF
cdr3_nt: TGTGCCAGCAGACCGGGACTAGCTTTTTATGAGCAGTTCTTC

v_call: TRBV7-9
clone_size: once
d_call: TRBD1
j_call: TRBJ2-1
cdr3_aa: CASSTGQGADEQFF
cdr3_nt: TGTGCCAGCAGCACCGGACAGGGGGCCGATGAGCAGTTCTTC

v_call: TRBV7-2
clone_size: .
d_call: TRBD1
j_call: TRBJ2-7
cdr3_aa: CASRLTGTTYEQYF
cdr3_nt: TGTGCCAGCAGGTTGACAGGGACAACCTACGAGCAGTACTTC

v_call: TRBV29-1
clone_size: .
d_call: .
j_call: TRBJ1-2
cdr3_aa: CSTDRGRTGYTF
cdr3_nt: TGCAGCACAGATAGGGGGAGGACTGGCTACACCTTC

v_call: TRBV7-2
clone_size: .
d_call: TRBD2
j_call: TRBJ2-3
cdr3_aa: CASSLATGGLDTQYF
cdr3_nt: TGTGCCAGCAGCTTAGCGACGGGAGGCCTAGATACGCAGTATTTT

v_call: TRBV11-2
clone_size: .
d_call: TRBD1
j_call: TRBJ2-5
cdr3_aa: CASRLLFRGQETQYF
cdr3_nt: TGTGCCAGCCGCCTCCTGTTCAGGGGGCAAGAGACCCAGTACTTC

v_call: TRBV11-2
clone_size: once
d_call: .
j_call: TRBJ2-2
cdr3_aa: CASSPFPGLGTGELFF
cdr3_nt: TGTGCCAGCAGCCCTTTTCCGGGATTGGGCACCGGGGAGCTGTTTTTT

v_call: TRBV19
clone_size: few
d_call: TRBD1
j_call: TRBJ1-2
cdr3_aa: CASNTPGTGAYGYTF
cdr3_nt: TGTGCCAGTAACACCCCCGGGACAGGGGCCTATGGCTACACCTTC

v_call: TRBV20-1
clone_size: .
d_call: TRBD2
j_call: TRBJ2-1
cdr3_aa: CSARERTSGSLEQFF
cdr3_nt: TGCAGTGCTAGAGAGAGGACTAGCGGGAGTCTTGAGCAGTTCTTC

v_call: TRBV7-2
clone_size: many
d_call: .
j_call: TRBJ2-5
cdr3_aa: CASSLRVLDGKETQYF
cdr3_nt: TGTGCCAGCAGCTTAAGGGTTTTGGACGGAAAAGAGACCCAGTACTTC

v_call: TRBV9
clone_size: .
d_call: TRBD1
j_call: TRBJ2-3
cdr3_aa: CASSPAPGQGAVDTQYF
cdr3_nt: TGTGCCAGCAGCCCCGCCCCGGGACAGGGGGCGGTAGATACGCAGTATTTT

v_call: TRBV7-9
clone_size: many
d_call: .
j_call: TRBJ2-4
cdr3_aa: CASSLVTSGLAKNIQYF
cdr3_nt: TGTGCCAGCAGCTTAGTCACATCGGGGCTCGCCAAAAACATTCAGTACTTC

v_call: TRBV7-2
clone_size: many
d_call: TRBD1
j_call: TRBJ1-2
cdr3_aa: CASSLLWTGENYGYTF
cdr3_nt: TGTGCCAGCAGCTTACTATGGACAGGGGAGAACTATGGCTACACCTTC